This TCR beta chain came from a study of regulatory T cells in long-lasting Graves disease. Findings of the study overall: Those with persistent disease had in common more public clonotypes (about 2,500) than new patients (roughly 930). Newly diagnosed patients had higher TCR diversity than persistent Graves' patients did.

Time point defined: persistent/refractory GD, antithyroid drugs over 5 years with positive TRAb. Researchers made the TCR library from RNA that was extracted from PBMCs. Germline CDR1 is SGHRS and CDR2 is YFSETQ. The CDR3 contains 15 residues. The V end lost 0 bases, the J end lost 1 base, and 10 bases lay between the germline ends. Library construction for TCR beta used iRepertoire HTBI primers and Arm-PCR of CDR3 regions. In the study's own analysis: Overall, samples carried approximately 60 TRBV and 14 TRBJ segments. Using its own MiXCR run on the multiplex PCR reads, TCRdb lists one record per CDR3 protein. The V and J calls reflect TCRdb's pipeline rather than the authors' work. The data hold about 430,000 distinct CDR3 sequences, with roughly a fifth observed a single time. Many counts were recorded for this clonotype. Its antigen is undetermined.

The chain uses TRBV5-1 and TRBJ1-1; a possible D gene is TRBD1 (6 bases). Sequenced material: peripheral blood mononuclear cells (PBMCs), taken when the disease was refractory, from a patient treated with antithyroid drugs. The source is a female donor with Graves disease. Here the CDR3 reads CASSLAQGPNTEAFF. The DNA of the CDR3 is TGCGCCAGCAGCTTGGCGCAGGGGCCGAACACTGAAGCTTTCTTT.